This T cell receptor (beta chain) was recovered during a study of T cell responses to AZD1222 COVID-19 vaccine. Across the study: Second-dose intervals near 4 or 12 weeks were combined.

The repertoire was sequenced with immunoSEQ multiplex PCR; TCRdb's copy has only in-frame clones and lacks some. The table lists around 100,000 clones, around 94% of them singletons. A word on this clone: Its antigen is not identified.

Overall study findings and caveats: Nearly half of the spike-specific TCRs reportedly recognize variant regions that carry no mutations. Increases in Spike-specific TCR breadth and depth were seen after two AZD1222 doses.

The CDR3 consists of 16 residues. Germline-derived CDR1 and CDR2 are SGHAT and FQDESV (reference sequence). V shed 4 bases and J shed 11 bases, with 21 bases lying between them. J is TRBJ1-6 and V is TRBV11-1, with D possibly matching TRBD1 (5 bases). The specimen was peripheral blood, collected on day 0 of AZD1222 vaccination. This TCR was recovered from an adult in good health. CDR3 amino acids: CASSWDQTEGIPPLHF. For the CDR3, the DNA is TGTGCCAGCAGCTGGGACCAGACGGAGGGAATTCCACCCCTCCACTTT.